This entry lists 21 T cell receptor beta chains sequenced from one sample in a study of CD8 T cells in Susac syndrome. Reverse transcription of roughly 0.5 to 1 ug RNA was carried out with random hexamers. TCRdb re-analysed the immunoSEQ multiplex PCR reads in MiXCR, keeping a single row per CDR3 protein. The sample lists approximately 130,000 distinct CDR3 sequences, 94% occurring once. The sample taken for sequencing was CD4+ T cells from PBMCs. The receptors originated from a human donor in good health.

J is TRBJ2-2 and V is TRBV3-1; the match to TRBD1 covers 8 bases. The ends lost 4 bases at V and 5 bases at J; junction bases unmatched: 9. Germline V gene data show CDR1 as LGHDT and CDR2 as YNNKEL (reference sequence). The CDR3 consists of 16 residues. The CDR3 bases are TGTGCCAGCAGCCGATGGACAGGGATAGTTACCGGGGAGCTGTTTTTT. Protein sequence: CASSRWTGIVTGELFF.

The V and J genes are TRBV7-8 and TRBJ1-2, with D uncertain. CDR1 is SGHVS, CDR2 FQNEAQ, per germline. V dropped 5 bases and J dropped 0 bases, with 10 bases sitting between them. This CDR3 has 14 residues. CDR3 residues: CASSTRLTNYGYTF. The CDR3 nucleotides are TGTGCCAGCAGCACTCGACTAACTAACTATGGCTACACCTTC.

This chain joins TRBV7-9 and TRBJ2-5; tentative D call: TRBD2 (5 bases). From germline, CDR1 is SEHNR and CDR2 FQNEAQ (reference sequence). This CDR3 has 17 amino acids. Trimming took off 0 bases at V and 7 bases at J, with 21 bases between the two ends. This chain's CDR3 is CASSLAELRSPRGTQYF. As DNA, the CDR3 is TGTGCCAGCAGCTTAGCGGAACTCCGAAGCCCCCGGGGGACCCAGTACTTC.

The chain joins TRBV12-3 or TRBV12-4 to TRBJ2-5, with D perhaps TRBD1 (5 bases). Trimming pared 2 bases from V and 2 bases from J, leaving 6 bases between. The CDR3 has 13 residues. The CDR3 here is CASSLYRQETQYF. The CDR3 nucleotides read TGTGCCAGCAGTTTATACAGGCAAGAGACCCAGTACTTC.

A note on this clonotype: The junction differs from germline at one of its ends, possibly a read error. The chain couples TRBV5-1 to TRBJ2-7; 7 bases agree with TRBD1. Germline values: CDR1 SGHRS, CDR2 YFSETQ. The CDR3 covers 15 residues. This CDR3 is CASSLGTAVSYEQYF. DNA of the CDR3: TGCGCCAGCAGTTTGGGGACAGCTGTTTCCTACGAGCAGTACTTC. Looking up the rest from reference TRBV5-1 and TRBJ2-7 gives the full variable domain: KAGVTQTPRYLIKTRGQQVTLSCSPISGHRSVSWYQQTPGQGLQFLFEYFSETQRNKGNFPGRFSGRQFSNSRSEMNVSTLELGDSALYLCASSLGTAVSYEQYFGPGTRLTVT.

This sequence joins TRBV14 and TRBJ2-7; D is possibly TRBD1 or TRBD2 (5 bases each). Germline CDR1 SGHDN, CDR2 FVKESK. The CDR3 sequence is 15 residues long. V lost 3 bases, J lost 8 bases, and 20 bases lay in between. The CDR3 region is CASSQIGSWGTQQYF. As DNA, the CDR3 is TGTGCCAGCAGCCAGATCGGGTCTTGGGGGACCCAGCAGTACTTC.

The V call is TRBV20-1, the J call TRBJ1-2; the match to TRBD1 covers 9 bases. The germline V gene encodes CDR1 DFQATT and CDR2 SNEGSKA (reference sequence). The CDR3 sequence is 14 residues long. With 1 base clipped from V and 4 bases from J, the junction kept 4 bases outside the gene matches. The CDR3 loop reads CSARVTGGGYGYTF. DNA for the CDR3: TGCAGTGCTAGAGTTACAGGGGGCGGCTATGGCTACACCTTC.

The V call is TRBV24-1, the J call TRBJ2-1; TRBD2 matches at 14 bases. The germline V gene encodes CDR1 KGHDR and CDR2 SFDVKD. V lost 4 bases to trimming and J lost 5 bases; unmatched junction nucleotides: 0. This CDR3 spans 15 amino acids. The CDR3 loop is CATSEGLAGDNEQFF. Written as DNA, the CDR3 is TGTGCCACCAGTGAGGGACTAGCGGGAGACAATGAGCAGTTCTTC.

The CDR3 sequence is CAISLAGDTQYF. The CDR3, as DNA: TGTGCCATCAGTCTAGCTGGGGATACGCAGTATTTT. The chain employs TRBV10-3 and TRBJ2-3; maybe TRBD2 (5 bases). In germline, CDR1 is ENHRY, CDR2 SYGVKD. The CDR3 is made up of 12 amino acids. V lost 5 bases, J lost 6 bases, and 9 bases lay in between.

The V and J genes are TRBV29-1 and TRBJ1-4, with a possible D match to TRBD1 (6 bases). V was clipped by 3 bases and J by 7 bases, with 12 bases between them. Germline V lookup: CDR1 SQVTM, CDR2 ANQGSEA. The CDR3 has 13 residues. CDR3 protein: CSVDGQGLEKLFF. CDR3 coding DNA: TGCAGCGTTGATGGGCAGGGGCTTGAAAAACTGTTTTTT.

Written as DNA, the CDR3 is TGTGCCAGTAGTATGGGGGACGCTCCAAACTCCTACGAGCAGTACTTC. Translating it yields CASSMGDAPNSYEQYF. The chain links TRBV19 to TRBJ2-7; D possibly uses TRBD1 or TRBD2 (5 bases each). The CDR3 extends over 16 amino acids. With 3 bases removed from V and 0 bases from J, the gap between germline ends came to 15 bases. Germline lookup yields CDR1 LNHDA and CDR2 SQIVND (reference sequence).

This clonotype was recorded once. V and J are TRBV4-3 and TRBJ2-1; no reliable D call. V dropped 1 base and J dropped 2 bases, with 15 bases sitting between them. Per the germline V gene, CDR1 is LGHNA and CDR2 is YSLEER. The CDR3 is made up of 17 amino acids. In nucleotides, the CDR3 is TGCGCCAGCAGCCAAGGCCTCGGGCAGGACGCCTACAATGAGCAGTTCTTC. Translated: CASSQGLGQDAYNEQFF.

The chain joins TRBV5-1 to TRBJ2-5; D uncertain. The CDR3 loop spans 13 amino acids. CDR1 and CDR2 from the germline V gene are SGHRS and YFSETQ. Trimming removed 9 bases at V and 5 bases at J, with 17 bases between. CDR3 amino acids: CATGFDTVETQYF. DNA of the CDR3: TGCGCCACCGGATTCGACACCGTGGAGACCCAGTACTTC.

This chain uses TRBV7-2 with TRBJ2-3, with 10 bases identical to TRBD2. J gave up 3 bases and V 6 bases, and 12 bases lay outside the gene matches. The CDR3 covers 17 residues. Germline lookup yields CDR1 SGHTA and CDR2 FQGNSA. CDR3 loop: CASRQKGLASSTDTQYF. The CDR3 DNA sequence: TGTGCCAGCAGGCAAAAGGGACTAGCGTCCTCGACAGATACGCAGTATTTT.

The count of this clonotype is one. V and J are TRBV20-1 and TRBJ2-3; TRBD2 matches 10 bases. CDR3 size: 14 residues. In germline, CDR1 is DFQATT, CDR2 SNEGSKA (reference sequence). Germline trimming cut 3 bases from V and 7 bases from J; bases unmatched to any gene: 7. CDR3 protein: CSASPASGSYTQYF. DNA of the CDR3: TGCAGTGCTAGTCCGGCTAGCGGGAGTTATACGCAGTATTTT.

The genes are TRBV7-2 and TRBJ2-3; 9 nucleotides line up with TRBD2. Germline values: CDR1 SGHTA, CDR2 FQGNSA. V trimming: 4 bases; J trimming: 2 bases; junction bases outside the gene matches: 13. The CDR3 has 18 residues. The CDR3 loop is CASSSRNLREGFTDTQYF. DNA for the CDR3: TGTGCCAGCAGCTCCCGGAATTTGCGGGAGGGTTTCACAGATACGCAGTATTTT.

V and J are TRBV18 and TRBJ2-5; TRBD1 matches at 9 bases. This CDR3 has 14 amino acids. Looked up from germline, CDR1 is KGHSH and CDR2 is LQKENI. The trim removed 2 bases at V and 5 bases at J, leaving 3 bases unmatched. Here the CDR3 reads CASSPGTGHETQYF. The DNA for the CDR3 is TGTGCCAGCTCACCAGGGACAGGGCACGAGACCCAGTACTTC.

The rearrangement links TRBV20-1 to TRBJ2-1; weak D call: TRBD2 (5 bases). This CDR3 comprises 15 residues. Looked up from germline, CDR1 is DFQATT and CDR2 is SNEGSKA (reference sequence). Trimming took off 6 bases at V and 7 bases at J, with 22 bases between the two ends. The DNA of the CDR3 is TGCAGTGCAAAGTCTGCTATTGCGAGGGAGAATGAGCAGTTCTTC. Translation: CSAKSAIARENEQFF.

This chain connects TRBV11-2 to TRBJ2-1; TRBD2 is a possible D gene (6 bases). The CDR3 sequence is 15 residues long. V was cut by 4 bases and J by 1 base, with 11 bases left in between. The germline CDR1 and CDR2 sequences are SGHAT and FQNNGV. The CDR3 nucleotides read TGTGCCAGCAGCTCGACTAGAGGTTCCTACAATGAGCAGTTCTTC. This codes for CASSSTRGSYNEQFF. The full variable domain, with the rest looked up from reference TRBV11-2 and TRBJ2-1, is EAGVAQSPRYKIIEKRQSVAFWCNPISGHATLYWYQQILGQGPKLLIQFQNNGVVDDSQLPKDRFSAERLKGVDSTLKIQPAKLEDSAVYLCASSSTRGSYNEQFFGPGTRLTVL.

The chain is built from TRBV5-1 and TRBJ2-1; the match to TRBD2 covers 11 bases. Looked up from germline, CDR1 is SGHRS and CDR2 is YFSETQ. The CDR3 spans 16 residues. V was pared by 4 bases and J by 6 bases, with 9 bases of the junction left unmatched. This chain's CDR3 is CASSIAGGPESNEQFF. CDR3 DNA: TGCGCCAGCAGCATAGCGGGAGGGCCTGAGAGCAATGAGCAGTTCTTC.

This sequence joins TRBV20-1 and TRBJ1-6, with D unclear. The CDR3 consists of 16 residues. CDR1 and CDR2 (germline): DFQATT, SNEGSKA (reference sequence). Trimming shortened V by 5 bases and J by 4 bases, and 18 bases separated the two germline ends. CDR3 nucleotide sequence: TGCAGTGCTGGTGAACAGCCTGAACTTTATAATTCACCCCTCCACTTT. Its translation: CSAGEQPELYNSPLHF.